Listed here is a single T cell receptor beta chain. The data were produced by immunoSEQ multiplex PCR, yet TCRdb's version contains in-frame clones alone and is incomplete. Found here are about 140,000 clones, around 90% of them singletons; the top ten hold roughly 12%. The data belong to a study of control samples from healthy donors and cancer patients. The CDR3 covers 13 residues. Deletions cut 3 bases from V and 2 bases from J, with 7 bases between. Germline CDR1 and CDR2: SGHAT and FQNNGV. The clonotype originates from a man under 40 in good health. The V call is TRBV11-2, the J call TRBJ2-5; D unclear. Specimen: blood. CDR3 loop: CASSLQRQETQYF. The CDR3 DNA follows: TGTGCCAGCAGCTTGCAGCGTCAAGAGACCCAGTACTTC.